One TCR beta chain is described in this entry. The split of CD4+ cells yielded CD45RA+ naive and CD45RA-negative memory subsets. These data come from a study of shared clonotypes between healthy human individuals. Data came from immunoSEQ multiplex PCR; TCRdb stores just in-frame clones and leaves some out. The sample includes 2.3 million or so clones, over 85% seen only once; the top ten take 0.39%. Trimming cost V 3 bases and J 1 base; bases outside gene matches: 6. This CDR3 is 17 amino acids long. The germline V gene encodes CDR1 KGHSH and CDR2 LQKENI. The sequence came from a man aged 18 to 29 in good health. Some clones in this sample may be carry-over from other donors' samples. The sequencing input was naive CD4+ T cells from PBMCs. Subset of the sample: CD45RA+ positively selected. The chain couples TRBV18 to TRBJ2-2; TRBD1 matches at 9 bases. The CDR3 DNA follows: TGTGCCAGCTCACCGGGACAGGGATCGTGGAACACCGGGGAGCTGTTTTTT. Its protein is CASSPGQGSWNTGELFF.